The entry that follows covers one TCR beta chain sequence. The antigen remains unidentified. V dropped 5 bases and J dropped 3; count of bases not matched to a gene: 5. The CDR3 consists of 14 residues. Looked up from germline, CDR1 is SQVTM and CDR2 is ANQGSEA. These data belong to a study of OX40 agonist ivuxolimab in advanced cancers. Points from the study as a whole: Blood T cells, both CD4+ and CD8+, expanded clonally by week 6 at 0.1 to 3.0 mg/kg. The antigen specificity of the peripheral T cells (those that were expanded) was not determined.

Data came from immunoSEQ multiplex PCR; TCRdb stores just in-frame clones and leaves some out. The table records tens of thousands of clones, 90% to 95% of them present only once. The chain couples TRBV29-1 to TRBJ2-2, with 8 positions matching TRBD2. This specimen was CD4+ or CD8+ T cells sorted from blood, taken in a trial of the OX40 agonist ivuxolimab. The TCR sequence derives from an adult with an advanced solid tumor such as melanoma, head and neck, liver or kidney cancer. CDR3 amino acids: CSVWDSGDTGELFF. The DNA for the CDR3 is TGCAGCGTTTGGGATAGCGGGGACACCGGGGAGCTGTTTTTT.